Described below is a single T cell receptor (beta chain) sequence and its context. Its antigen is as yet unknown. Primers for the PCR totalled 60 Vbeta and 13 Jbeta. Data came from immunoSEQ multiplex PCR; TCRdb stores just in-frame clones and leaves some out. The sample includes about 55,000 clones, roughly four fifths of them seen just once. CDR1 is SGHRS and CDR2 is YFSETQ in the germline V gene. V lost 4 bases to trimming and J lost 0 bases, with 11 bases between them. This CDR3 spans 15 amino acids. These data belong to a study of cytomegalovirus exposure and HLA in healthy donors. Every donor was a healthy person donating bone marrow. Study-wide results and caveats: Per a later analysis, about 17,000 TCR beta sequences showed association with HLA alleles at 0.05 false discovery rate. Some V segments (TRBV6-2 and TRBV6-3 among them) were excluded as indistinguishable.

The sequence was obtained from a man aged 30 to 45 in good health and CMV-seronegative. The gene calls are TRBV5-1 and TRBJ1-5; weak D call: TRBD1 (5 bases). The sequenced sample consisted of PBMCs. CDR3 in DNA: TGCGCCAGCAGCCCGTCGGGGGGTAGCAATCAGCCCCAGCATTTT. This translates into CASSPSGGSNQPQHF.